Sequencing of this TCR beta chain was carried out in a study of cytomegalovirus exposure and HLA in healthy donors. Study in general: An early data release held tens of millions of unique TCRs from HLA-typed donors.

The V and J ends lost 3 bases and 0 bases respectively, with 12 bases between them. Germline V CDR1 and CDR2: SGHTA, FQGTGA. The CDR3 totals 16 residues. Study-wide results and caveats: For presence/absence analyses, sequencing depth was assumed to be roughly uniform across donors. The classifier reportedly diagnosed cytomegalovirus status with high sensitivity and specificity.

PCR involved 60 Vbeta and 13 Jbeta primers. Using immunoSEQ multiplex PCR, the repertoire was profiled, and TCRdb retains in-frame clones only, with some absent. The data contain more than 95,000 clones, 64% of them singletons. Concerning this clone itself: The antigen is undetermined.

The chain joins TRBV7-3 to TRBJ1-3; no definite D call. The sample comprised PBMCs. This clonotype was obtained from a man in his 60s in good health and CMV-seronegative. DNA for the CDR3: TGTGCCAGCAGCTTTATTCGGGGAGGCTCTGGAAACACCATATATTTT. Translation gives CASSFIRGGSGNTIYF.